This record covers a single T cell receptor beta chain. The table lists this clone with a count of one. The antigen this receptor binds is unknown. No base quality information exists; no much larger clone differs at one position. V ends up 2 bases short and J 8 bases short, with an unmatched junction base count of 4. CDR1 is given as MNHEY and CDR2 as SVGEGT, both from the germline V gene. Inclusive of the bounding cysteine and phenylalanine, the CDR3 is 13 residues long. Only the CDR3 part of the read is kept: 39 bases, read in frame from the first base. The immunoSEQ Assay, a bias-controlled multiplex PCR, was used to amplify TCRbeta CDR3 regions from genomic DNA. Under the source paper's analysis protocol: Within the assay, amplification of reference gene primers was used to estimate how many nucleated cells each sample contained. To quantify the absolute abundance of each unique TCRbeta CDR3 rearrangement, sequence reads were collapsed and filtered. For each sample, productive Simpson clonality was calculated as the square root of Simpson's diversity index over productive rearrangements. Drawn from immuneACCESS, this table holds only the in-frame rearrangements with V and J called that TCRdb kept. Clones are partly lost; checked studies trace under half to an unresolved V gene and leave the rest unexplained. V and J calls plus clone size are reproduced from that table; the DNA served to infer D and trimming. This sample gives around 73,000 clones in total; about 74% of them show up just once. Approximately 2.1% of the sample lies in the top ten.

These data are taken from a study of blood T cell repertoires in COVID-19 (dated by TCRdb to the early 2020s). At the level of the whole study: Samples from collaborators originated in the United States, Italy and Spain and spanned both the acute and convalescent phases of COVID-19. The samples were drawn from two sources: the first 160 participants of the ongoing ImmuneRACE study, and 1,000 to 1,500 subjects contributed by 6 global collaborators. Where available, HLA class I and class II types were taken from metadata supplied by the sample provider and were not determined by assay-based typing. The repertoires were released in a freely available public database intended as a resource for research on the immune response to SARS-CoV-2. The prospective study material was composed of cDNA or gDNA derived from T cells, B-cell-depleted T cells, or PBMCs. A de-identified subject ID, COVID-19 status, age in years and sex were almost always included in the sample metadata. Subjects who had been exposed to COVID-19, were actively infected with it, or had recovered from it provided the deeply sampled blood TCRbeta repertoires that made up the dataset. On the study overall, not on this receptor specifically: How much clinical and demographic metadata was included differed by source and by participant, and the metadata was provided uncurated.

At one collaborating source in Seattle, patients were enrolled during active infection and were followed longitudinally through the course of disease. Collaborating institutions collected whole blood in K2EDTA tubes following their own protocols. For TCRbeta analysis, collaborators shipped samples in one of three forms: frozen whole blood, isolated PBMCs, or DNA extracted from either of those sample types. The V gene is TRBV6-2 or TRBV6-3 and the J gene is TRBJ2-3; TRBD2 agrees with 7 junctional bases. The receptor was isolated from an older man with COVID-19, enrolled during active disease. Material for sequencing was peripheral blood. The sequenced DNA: TGTGCCAGCAGTTACCCCCCGGGGGGTACGCAGTATTTT. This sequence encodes CASSYPPGGTQYF.